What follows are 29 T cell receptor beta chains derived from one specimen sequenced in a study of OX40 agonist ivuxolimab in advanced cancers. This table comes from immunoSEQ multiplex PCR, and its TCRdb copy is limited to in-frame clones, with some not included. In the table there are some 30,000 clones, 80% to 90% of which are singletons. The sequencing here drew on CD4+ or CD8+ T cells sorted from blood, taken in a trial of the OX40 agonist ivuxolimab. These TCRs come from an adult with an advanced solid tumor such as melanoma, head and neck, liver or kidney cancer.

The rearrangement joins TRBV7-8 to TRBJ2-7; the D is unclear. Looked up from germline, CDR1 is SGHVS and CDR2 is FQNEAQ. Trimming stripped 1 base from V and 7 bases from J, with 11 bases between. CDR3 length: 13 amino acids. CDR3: CASSLGLAEEQYF. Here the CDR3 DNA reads TGTGCCAGCAGCTTAGGTTTGGCTGAGGAGCAGTACTTC.

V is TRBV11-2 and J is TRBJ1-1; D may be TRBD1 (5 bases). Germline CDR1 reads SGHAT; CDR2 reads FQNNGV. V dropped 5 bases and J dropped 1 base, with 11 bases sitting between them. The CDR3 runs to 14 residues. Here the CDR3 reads CASSKGRSNTEAFF. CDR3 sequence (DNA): TGTGCCAGCAGCAAGGGACGGTCGAACACTGAAGCTTTCTTT.

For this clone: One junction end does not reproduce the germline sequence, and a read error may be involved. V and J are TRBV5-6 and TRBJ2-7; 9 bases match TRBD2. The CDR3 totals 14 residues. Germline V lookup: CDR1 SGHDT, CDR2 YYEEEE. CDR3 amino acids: CASSLRGGLYEQYF. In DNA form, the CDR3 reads TGCGCCAGCAGCTTGCGGGGGGGCCTATACGAGCAGTACTTC.

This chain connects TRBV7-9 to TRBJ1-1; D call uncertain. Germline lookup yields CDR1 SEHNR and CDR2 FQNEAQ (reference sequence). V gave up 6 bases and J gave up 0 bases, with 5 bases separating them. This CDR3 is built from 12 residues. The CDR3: CASRSLNTEAFF. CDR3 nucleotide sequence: TGTGCCAGCAGATCCTTGAACACTGAAGCTTTCTTT. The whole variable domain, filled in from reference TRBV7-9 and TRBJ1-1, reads DTGVSQNPRHKITKRGQNVTFRCDPISEHNRLYWYRQTLGQGPEFLTYFQNEAQLEKSRLLSDRFSAERPKGSFSTLEIQRTEQGDSAMYLCASRSLNTEAFFGQGTRLTVV.

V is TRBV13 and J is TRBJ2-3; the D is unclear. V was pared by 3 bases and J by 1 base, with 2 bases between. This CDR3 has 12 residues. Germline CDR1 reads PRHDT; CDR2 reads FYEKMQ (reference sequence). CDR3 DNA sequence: TGTGCCAGCAGCTTCGGCACAGATACGCAGTATTTT. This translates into CASSFGTDTQYF.

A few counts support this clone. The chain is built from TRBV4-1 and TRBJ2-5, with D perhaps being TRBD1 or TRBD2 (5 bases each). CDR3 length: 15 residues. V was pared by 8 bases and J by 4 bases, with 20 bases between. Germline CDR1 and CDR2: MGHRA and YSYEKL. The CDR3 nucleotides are TGCGCCAGCTTAGCAGTCCCCGGGGCTGGAGAGACCCAGTACTTC. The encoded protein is CASLAVPGAGETQYF.

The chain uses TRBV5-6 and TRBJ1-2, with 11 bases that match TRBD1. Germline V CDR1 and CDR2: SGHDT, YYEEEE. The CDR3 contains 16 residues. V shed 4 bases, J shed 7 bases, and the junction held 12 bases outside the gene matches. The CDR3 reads CASSGGTGGLMSGYTF. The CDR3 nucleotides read TGTGCCAGCAGCGGGGGGACAGGGGGTTTAATGAGTGGCTACACCTTC. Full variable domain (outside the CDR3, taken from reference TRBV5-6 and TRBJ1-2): DAGVTQSPTHLIKTRGQQVTLRCSPKSGHDTVSWYQQALGQGPQFIFQYYEEEERQRGNFPDRFSGHQFPNYSSELNVNALLLGDSALYLCASSGGTGGLMSGYTFGSGTRLTVV.

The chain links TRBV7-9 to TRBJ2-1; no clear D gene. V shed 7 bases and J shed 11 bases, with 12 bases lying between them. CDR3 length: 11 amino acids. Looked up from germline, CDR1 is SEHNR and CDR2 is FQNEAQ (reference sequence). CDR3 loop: CASNPGPKQFF. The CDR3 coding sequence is TGTGCCAGCAACCCGGGCCCCAAGCAGTTCTTC.

The CDR3 region is CASSIGTGGNTDTQYF. The CDR3 DNA follows: TGTGCCAGCAGCATTGGGACGGGAGGGAACACAGATACGCAGTATTTT. The chain links TRBV7-6 to TRBJ2-3; 8 bases match TRBD2. CDR1 and CDR2 (germline): SGHVS, FNYEAQ. The CDR3 sequence is 16 residues long. Trimming at V came to 5 bases and at J to 2 bases, leaving 9 bases not matched to a gene.

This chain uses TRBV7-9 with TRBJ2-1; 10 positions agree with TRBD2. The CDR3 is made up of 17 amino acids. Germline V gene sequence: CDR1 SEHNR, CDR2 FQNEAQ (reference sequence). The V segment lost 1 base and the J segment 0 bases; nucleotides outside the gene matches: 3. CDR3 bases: TGTGCCAGCAGCTTAGAGGAGCGGGGGGGCTCCTACAATGAGCAGTTCTTC. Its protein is CASSLEERGGSYNEQFF.

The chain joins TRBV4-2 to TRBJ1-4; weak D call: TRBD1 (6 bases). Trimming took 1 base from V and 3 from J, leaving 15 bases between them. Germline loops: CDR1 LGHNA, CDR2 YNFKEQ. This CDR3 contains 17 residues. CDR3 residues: CASSQATGTGANEKLFF. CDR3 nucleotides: TGTGCCAGCAGCCAAGCGACAGGCACGGGAGCTAATGAAAAACTGTTTTTT.

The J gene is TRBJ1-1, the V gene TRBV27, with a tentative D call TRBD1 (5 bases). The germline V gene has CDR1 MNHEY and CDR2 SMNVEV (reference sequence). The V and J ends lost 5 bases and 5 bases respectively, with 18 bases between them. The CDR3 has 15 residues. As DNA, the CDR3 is TGTGCCAGCAGTCTGGACATCCGGGGGAAGACTGAAGCTTTCTTT. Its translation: CASSLDIRGKTEAFF.

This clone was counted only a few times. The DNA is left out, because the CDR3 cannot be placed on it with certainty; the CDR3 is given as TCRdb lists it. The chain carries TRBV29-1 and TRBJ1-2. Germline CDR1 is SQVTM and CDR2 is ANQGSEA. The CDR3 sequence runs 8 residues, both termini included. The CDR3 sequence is CSVGSGTF.

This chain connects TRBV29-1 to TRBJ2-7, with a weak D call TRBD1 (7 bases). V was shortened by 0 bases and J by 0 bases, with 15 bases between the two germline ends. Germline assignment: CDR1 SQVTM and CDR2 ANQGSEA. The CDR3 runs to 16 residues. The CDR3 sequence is CSVEDLQGGSSYEQYF. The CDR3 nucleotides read TGCAGCGTTGAAGATCTTCAGGGGGGTAGCTCCTACGAGCAGTACTTC.

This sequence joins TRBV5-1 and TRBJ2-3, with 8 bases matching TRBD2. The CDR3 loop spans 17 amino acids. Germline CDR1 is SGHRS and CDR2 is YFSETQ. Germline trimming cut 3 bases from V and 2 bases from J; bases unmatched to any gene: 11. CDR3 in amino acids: CASSSGLAATYTDTQYF. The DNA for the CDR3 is TGCGCCAGCAGCTCCGGACTAGCAGCTACCTACACAGATACGCAGTATTTT.

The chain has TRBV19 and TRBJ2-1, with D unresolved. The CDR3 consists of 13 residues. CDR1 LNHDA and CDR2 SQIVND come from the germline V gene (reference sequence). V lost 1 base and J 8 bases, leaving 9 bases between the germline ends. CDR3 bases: TGTGCCAGTAGTATAGTGGGGTGGGATGAGCAGTTCTTC. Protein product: CASSIVGWDEQFF.

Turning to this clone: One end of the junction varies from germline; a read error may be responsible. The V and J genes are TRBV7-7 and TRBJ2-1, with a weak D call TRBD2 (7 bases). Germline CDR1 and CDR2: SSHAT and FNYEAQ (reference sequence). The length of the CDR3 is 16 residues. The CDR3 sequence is CASSLGGPLRFNEQFF. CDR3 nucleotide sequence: TGTGCTAGCAGCTTGGGGGGGCCTCTTAGGTTCAATGAGCAGTTCTTC.

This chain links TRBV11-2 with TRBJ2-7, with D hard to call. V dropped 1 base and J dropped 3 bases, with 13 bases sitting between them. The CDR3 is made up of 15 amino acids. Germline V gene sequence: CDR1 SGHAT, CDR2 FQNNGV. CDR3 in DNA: TGTGCCAGCAGCTTAGGCACAGAAGTAGGCTACGAGCAGTACTTC. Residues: CASSLGTEVGYEQYF. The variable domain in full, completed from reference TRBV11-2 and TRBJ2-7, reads EAGVAQSPRYKIIEKRQSVAFWCNPISGHATLYWYQQILGQGPKLLIQFQNNGVVDDSQLPKDRFSAERLKGVDSTLKIQPAKLEDSAVYLCASSLGTEVGYEQYFGPGTRLTVT.

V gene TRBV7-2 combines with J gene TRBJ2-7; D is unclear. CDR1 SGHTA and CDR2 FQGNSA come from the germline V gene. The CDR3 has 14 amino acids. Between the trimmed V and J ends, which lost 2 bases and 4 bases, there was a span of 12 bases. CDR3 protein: CASSLITLTYEQYF. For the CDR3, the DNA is TGTGCCAGCAGCTTAATAACGCTAACGTACGAGCAGTACTTC.

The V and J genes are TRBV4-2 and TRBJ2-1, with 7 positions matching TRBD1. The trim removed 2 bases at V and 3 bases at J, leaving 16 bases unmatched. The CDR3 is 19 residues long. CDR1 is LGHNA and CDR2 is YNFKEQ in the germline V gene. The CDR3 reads CASSQTPYDREGLYNEQFF. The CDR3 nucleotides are TGTGCCAGCAGCCAAACTCCTTATGACAGGGAAGGCCTCTACAATGAGCAGTTCTTC.

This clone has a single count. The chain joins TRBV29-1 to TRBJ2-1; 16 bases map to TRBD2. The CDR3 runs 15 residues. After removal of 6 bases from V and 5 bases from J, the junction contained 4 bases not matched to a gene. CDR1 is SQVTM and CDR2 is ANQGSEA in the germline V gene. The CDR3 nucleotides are TGCAGCGTCGGGACTAGCGGGGGGGCCGACAATGAGCAGTTCTTC. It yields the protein CSVGTSGGADNEQFF.

The CDR3 nucleotides read TGTGCCATCCGGGACATCTACACAGATACGCAGTATTTT. Its translation: CAIRDIYTDTQYF. V usage is TRBV15 and J usage is TRBJ2-3; D is perhaps TRBD1 (6 bases). The CDR3 totals 13 residues. CDR1 is LNHNV, CDR2 YYDKDF, per germline (reference sequence). Trimming removed 10 bases at V and 2 bases at J, with 13 bases between.

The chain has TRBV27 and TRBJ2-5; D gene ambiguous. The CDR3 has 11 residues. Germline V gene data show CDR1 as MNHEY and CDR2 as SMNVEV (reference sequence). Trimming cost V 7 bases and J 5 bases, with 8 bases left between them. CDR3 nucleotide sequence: TGTGCCAGCATGACCCCTGAGACCCAGTACTTC. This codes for CASMTPETQYF.

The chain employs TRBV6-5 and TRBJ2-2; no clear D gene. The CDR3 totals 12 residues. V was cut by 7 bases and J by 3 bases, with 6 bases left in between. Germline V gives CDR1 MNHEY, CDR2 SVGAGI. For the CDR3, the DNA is TGTGCCAGCATGGGGTACACCGGGGAGCTGTTTTTT. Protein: CASMGYTGELFF.

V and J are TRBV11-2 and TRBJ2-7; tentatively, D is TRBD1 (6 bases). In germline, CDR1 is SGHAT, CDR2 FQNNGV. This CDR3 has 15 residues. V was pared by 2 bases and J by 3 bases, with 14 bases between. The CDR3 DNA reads TGTGCCAGCAGCTTATTTTTTGAGGGGGACTACGAGCAGTACTTC. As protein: CASSLFFEGDYEQYF.

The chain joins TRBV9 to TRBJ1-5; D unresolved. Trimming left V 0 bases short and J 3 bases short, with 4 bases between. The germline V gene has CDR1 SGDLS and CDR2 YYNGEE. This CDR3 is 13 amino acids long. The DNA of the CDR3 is TGTGCCAGCAGCGTAGGTCACAATCAGCCCCAGCATTTT. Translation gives CASSVGHNQPQHF.

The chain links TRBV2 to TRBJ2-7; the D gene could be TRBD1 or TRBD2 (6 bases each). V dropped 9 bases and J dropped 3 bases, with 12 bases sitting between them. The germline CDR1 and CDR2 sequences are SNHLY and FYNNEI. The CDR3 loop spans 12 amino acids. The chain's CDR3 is CASLGGHYEQYF. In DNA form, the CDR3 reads TGTGCCAGTCTCGGGGGACACTACGAGCAGTACTTC.

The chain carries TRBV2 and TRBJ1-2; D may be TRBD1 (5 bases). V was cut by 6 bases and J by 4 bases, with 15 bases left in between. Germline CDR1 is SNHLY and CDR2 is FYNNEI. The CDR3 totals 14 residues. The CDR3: CASRSGARFYGYTF. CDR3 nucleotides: TGTGCCAGCAGGTCCGGGGCGAGGTTCTATGGCTACACCTTC.

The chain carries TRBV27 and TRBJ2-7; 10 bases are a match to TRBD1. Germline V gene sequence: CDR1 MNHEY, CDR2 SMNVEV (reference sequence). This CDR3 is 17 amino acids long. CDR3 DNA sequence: TGTGCAGACATTCCGGGACAGGGGCGTTTGAGTCCCTACGAGCAGTACTTC. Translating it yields CADIPGQGRLSPYEQYF.